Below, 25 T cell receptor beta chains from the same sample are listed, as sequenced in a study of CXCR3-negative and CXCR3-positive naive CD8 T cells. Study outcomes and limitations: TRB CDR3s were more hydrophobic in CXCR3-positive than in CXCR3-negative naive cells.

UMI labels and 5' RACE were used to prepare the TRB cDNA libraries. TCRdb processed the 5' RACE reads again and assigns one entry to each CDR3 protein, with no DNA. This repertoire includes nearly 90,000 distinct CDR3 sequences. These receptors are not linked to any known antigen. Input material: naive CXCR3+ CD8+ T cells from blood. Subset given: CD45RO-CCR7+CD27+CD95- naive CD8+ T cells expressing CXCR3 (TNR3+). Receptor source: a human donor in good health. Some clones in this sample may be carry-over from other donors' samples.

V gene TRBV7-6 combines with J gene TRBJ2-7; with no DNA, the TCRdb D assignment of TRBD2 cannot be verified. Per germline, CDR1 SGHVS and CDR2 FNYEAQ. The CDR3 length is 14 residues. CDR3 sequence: CASSPGAGVVEQYF.

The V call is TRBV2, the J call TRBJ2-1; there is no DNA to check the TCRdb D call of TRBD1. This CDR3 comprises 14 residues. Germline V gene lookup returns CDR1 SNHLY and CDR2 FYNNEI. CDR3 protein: CATWDRSPYNEQFF.

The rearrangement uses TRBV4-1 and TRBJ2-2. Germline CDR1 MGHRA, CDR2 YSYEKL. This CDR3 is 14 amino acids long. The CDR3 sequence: CASSLGPNTGELFF.

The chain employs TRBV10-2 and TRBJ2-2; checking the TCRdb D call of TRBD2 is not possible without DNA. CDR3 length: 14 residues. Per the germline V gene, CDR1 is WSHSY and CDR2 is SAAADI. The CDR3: CASRTGDRTGELFF.

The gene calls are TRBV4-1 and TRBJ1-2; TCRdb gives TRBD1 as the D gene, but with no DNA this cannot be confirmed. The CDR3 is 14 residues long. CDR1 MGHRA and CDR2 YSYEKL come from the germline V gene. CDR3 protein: CASSQETGMKDYTF.

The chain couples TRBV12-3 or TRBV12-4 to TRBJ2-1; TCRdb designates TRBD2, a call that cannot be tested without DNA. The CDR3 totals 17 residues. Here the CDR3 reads CASSLWREGPPDNEQFF.

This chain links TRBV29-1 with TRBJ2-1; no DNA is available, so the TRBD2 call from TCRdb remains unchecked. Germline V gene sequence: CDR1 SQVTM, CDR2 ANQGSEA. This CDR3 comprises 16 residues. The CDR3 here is CSVDGVRATPWNEQFF.

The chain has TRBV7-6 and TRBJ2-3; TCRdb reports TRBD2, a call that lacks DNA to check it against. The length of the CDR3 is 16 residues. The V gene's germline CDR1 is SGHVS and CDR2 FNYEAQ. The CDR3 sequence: CASTMGDFLASDTQYF.

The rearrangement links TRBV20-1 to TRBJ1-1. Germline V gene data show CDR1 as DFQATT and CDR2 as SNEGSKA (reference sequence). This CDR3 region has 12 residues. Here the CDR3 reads CSASARVTEAFF.

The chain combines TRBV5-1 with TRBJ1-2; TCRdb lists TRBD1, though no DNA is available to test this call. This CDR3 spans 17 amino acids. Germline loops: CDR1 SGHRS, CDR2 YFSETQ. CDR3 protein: CASSLSDAGGSSYGYTF.

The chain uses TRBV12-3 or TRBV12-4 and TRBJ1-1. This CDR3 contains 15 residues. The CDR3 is CASSLMGNMNTEAFF.

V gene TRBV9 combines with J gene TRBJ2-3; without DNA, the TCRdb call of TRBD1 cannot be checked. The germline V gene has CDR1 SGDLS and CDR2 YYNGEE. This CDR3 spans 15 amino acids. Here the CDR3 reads CASSVTQGYTDTQYF.

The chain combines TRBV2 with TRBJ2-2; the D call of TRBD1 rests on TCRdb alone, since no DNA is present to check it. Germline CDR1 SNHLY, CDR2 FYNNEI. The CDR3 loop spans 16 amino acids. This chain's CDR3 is CASSEYRGALTGELFF.

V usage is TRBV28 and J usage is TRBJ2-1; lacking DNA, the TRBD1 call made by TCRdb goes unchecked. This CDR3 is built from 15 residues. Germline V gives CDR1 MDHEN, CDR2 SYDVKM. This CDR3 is CASSPRPGGYNEQFF.

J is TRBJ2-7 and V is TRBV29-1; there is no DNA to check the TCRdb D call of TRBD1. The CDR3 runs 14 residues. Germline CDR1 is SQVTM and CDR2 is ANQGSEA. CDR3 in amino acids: CSVEKGTGQHEQYF.

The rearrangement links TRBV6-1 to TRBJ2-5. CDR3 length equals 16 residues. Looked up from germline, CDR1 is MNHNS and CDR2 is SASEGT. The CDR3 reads CASSEVVRAPQETQYF.

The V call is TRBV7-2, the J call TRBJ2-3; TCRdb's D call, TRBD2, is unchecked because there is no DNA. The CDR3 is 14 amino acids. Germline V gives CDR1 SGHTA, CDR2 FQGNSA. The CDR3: CASSFGRERDTQYF. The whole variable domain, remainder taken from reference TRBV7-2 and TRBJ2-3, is GAGVSQSPSNKVTEKGKDVELRCDPISGHTALYWYRQSLGQGLEFLIYFQGNSAPDKSGLPSDRFSAERTGGSVSTLTIQRTQQEDSAVYLCASSFGRERDTQYFGPGTRLTVL.

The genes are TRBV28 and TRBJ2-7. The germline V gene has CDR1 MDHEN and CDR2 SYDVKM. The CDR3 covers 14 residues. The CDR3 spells CASSFAVYPYEQYF.

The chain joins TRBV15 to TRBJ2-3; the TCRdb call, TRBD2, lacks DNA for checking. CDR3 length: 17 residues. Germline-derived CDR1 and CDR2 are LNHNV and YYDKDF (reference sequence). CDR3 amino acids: CATSRSAGTRSTDTQYF.

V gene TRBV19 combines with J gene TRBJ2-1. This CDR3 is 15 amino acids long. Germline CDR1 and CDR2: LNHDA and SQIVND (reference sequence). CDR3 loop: CASRADRSSYNEQFF.

The CDR3 here is CASSPRVGGYVDTQYF. V gene TRBV18 combines with J gene TRBJ2-3; TCRdb's D gene call, TRBD1, goes unchecked for lack of DNA. The CDR3 runs 16 residues. CDR1 is KGHSH, CDR2 LQKENI, per germline. The whole variable domain, remainder taken from reference TRBV18 and TRBJ2-3, is NAGVMQNPRHLVRRRGQEARLRCSPMKGHSHVYWYRQLPEEGLKFMVYLQKENIIDESGMPKERFSAEFPKEGPSILRIQQVVRGDSAAYFCASSPRVGGYVDTQYFGPGTRLTVL.

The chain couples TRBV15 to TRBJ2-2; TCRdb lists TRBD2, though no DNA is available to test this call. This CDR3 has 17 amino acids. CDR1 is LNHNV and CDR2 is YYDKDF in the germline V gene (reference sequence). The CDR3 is CATSNGLAGLLTGELFF. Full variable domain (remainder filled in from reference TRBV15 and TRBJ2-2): DAMVIQNPRYQVTQFGKPVTLSCSQTLNHNVMYWYQQKSSQAPKLLFHYYDKDFNNEADTPDNFQSRRPNTSFCFLDIRSPGLGDTAMYLCATSNGLAGLLTGELFFGEGSRLTVL.

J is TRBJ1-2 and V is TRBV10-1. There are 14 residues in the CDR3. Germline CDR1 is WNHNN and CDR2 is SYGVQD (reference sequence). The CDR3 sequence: CASSVISWGYGYTF.

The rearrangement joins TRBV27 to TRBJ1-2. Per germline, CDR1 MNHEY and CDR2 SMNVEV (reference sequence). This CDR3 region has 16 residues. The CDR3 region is CASSLTETIGNYGYTF.

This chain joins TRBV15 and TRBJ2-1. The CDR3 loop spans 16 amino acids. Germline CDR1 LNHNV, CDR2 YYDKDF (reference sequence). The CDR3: CATSREPQESYNEQFF.